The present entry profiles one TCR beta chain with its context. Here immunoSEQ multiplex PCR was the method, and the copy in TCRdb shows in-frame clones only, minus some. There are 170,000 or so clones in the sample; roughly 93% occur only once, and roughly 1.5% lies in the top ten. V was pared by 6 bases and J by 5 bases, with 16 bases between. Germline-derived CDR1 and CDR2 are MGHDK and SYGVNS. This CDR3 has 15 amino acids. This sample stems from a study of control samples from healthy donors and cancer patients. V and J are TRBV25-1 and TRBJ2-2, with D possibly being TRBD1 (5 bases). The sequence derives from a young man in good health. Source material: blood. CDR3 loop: CASRLRVRLTGELFF. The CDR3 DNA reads TGTGCCAGCAGACTCAGGGTTAGGTTAACCGGGGAGCTGTTTTTT.